This is a list of T cell receptor beta chains from one sample in a study of neurological immune-mediated disorders. MiXCR, run by TCRdb on the 5' RACE reads, gives a single entry per CDR3 protein. The profile shows tens of thousands of distinct CDR3 sequences, approximately 10% of them singletons. Sequenced: PBMCs. The receptor source for this set is a man in his forties in good health. Both conserved end residues are part of each CDR3. Each record gives: clone size, V gene, D gene, J gene, CDR3 protein, CDR3 DNA. D genes are given only for firm matches. Rows may omit the clone size; those that give it use once, few, many or a size class.

abundance: many; v_gene: TRBV12-3/TRBV12-4; d_gene: .; j_gene: TRBJ2-2; CDR3aa: CASSGRSGELFF; CDR3nt: TGTGCCAGCAGTGGCCGTTCCGGGGAGCTGTTTTTT
abundance: many; v_gene: TRBV5-1; d_gene: .; j_gene: TRBJ2-5; CDR3aa: CASSFTSQTETQYF; CDR3nt: TGCGCCAGCAGCTTCACGAGCCAAACGGAGACCCAGTACTTC
abundance: many; v_gene: TRBV2; d_gene: TRBD2; j_gene: TRBJ2-7; CDR3aa: CASSGLAHEQYF; CDR3nt: TGTGCCAGCAGCGGACTAGCCCACGAGCAGTACTTC
abundance: many; v_gene: TRBV6-5; d_gene: .; j_gene: TRBJ1-5; CDR3aa: CASSSGDTSNQPQHF; CDR3nt: TGTGCCAGCAGTTCGGGAGACACAAGCAATCAGCCCCAGCATTTT
abundance: many; v_gene: TRBV18; d_gene: .; j_gene: TRBJ2-6; CDR3aa: CASSPSMSGANVLTF; CDR3nt: TGTGCCAGCTCACCCTCAATGTCTGGGGCCAACGTCCTGACTTTC
abundance: many; v_gene: TRBV5-6; d_gene: .; j_gene: TRBJ2-7; CDR3aa: CASSVNWGEQYF; CDR3nt: TGTGCCAGCAGCGTAAACTGGGGCGAGCAGTACTTC
abundance: many; v_gene: TRBV9; d_gene: .; j_gene: TRBJ2-1; CDR3aa: CASSVAGSGYNEQFF; CDR3nt: TGTGCCAGCAGCGTAGCGGGGTCCGGATACAATGAGCAGTTCTTC
abundance: many; v_gene: TRBV7-9; d_gene: .; j_gene: TRBJ2-5; CDR3aa: CASSLIAETQYF; CDR3nt: TGTGCCAGCAGCTTAATAGCAGAGACCCAGTACTTC
abundance: many; v_gene: TRBV7-9; d_gene: TRBD1; j_gene: TRBJ1-1; CDR3aa: CASSPARTGGTTYTEAFF; CDR3nt: TGTGCCAGCAGCCCTGCTCGGACAGGGGGCACGACGTACACTGAAGCTTTCTTT
abundance: few; v_gene: TRBV4-1; d_gene: TRBD2; j_gene: TRBJ2-7; CDR3aa: CASSEAGPSSYEQYF; CDR3nt: TGCGCCAGCAGCGAAGCGGGGCCTAGCTCCTACGAGCAGTACTTC
abundance: many; v_gene: TRBV7-3; d_gene: .; j_gene: TRBJ2-5; CDR3aa: CASSLQPQETQYF; CDR3nt: TGTGCCAGCAGCCTCCAGCCTCAAGAGACCCAGTACTTC
abundance: few; v_gene: TRBV20-1; d_gene: .; j_gene: TRBJ2-7; CDR3aa: CSARDLIPLHEQYF; CDR3nt: TGCAGTGCTAGAGATCTAATCCCCCTCCACGAGCAGTACTTC
abundance: .; v_gene: TRBV20-1; d_gene: .; j_gene: TRBJ2-7; CDR3aa: CSARDSVAGGAPTSRYF; CDR3nt: .
abundance: few; v_gene: TRBV7-8; d_gene: .; j_gene: TRBJ1-2; CDR3aa: CASSPALRGYTF; CDR3nt: TGTGCCAGCAGCCCTGCGCTGCGTGGCTACACCTTC
abundance: many; v_gene: TRBV12-3/TRBV12-4; d_gene: .; j_gene: TRBJ2-5; CDR3aa: CASSFRETQYF; CDR3nt: TGTGCCAGCAGTTTTCGGGAGACCCAGTACTTC
abundance: many; v_gene: TRBV5-6; d_gene: .; j_gene: TRBJ2-1; CDR3aa: CASLPGPGQTSSYNEQFF; CDR3nt: TGTGCCAGTCTTCCCGGCCCCGGGCAGACAAGCTCCTACAATGAGCAGTTCTTC
abundance: many; v_gene: TRBV7-3; d_gene: TRBD2; j_gene: TRBJ2-1; CDR3aa: CASSPSPRTSGRASYNEQFF; CDR3nt: TGTGCCAGCAGCCCCTCCCCTAGGACTAGCGGGAGGGCCTCCTACAATGAGCAGTTCTTC
abundance: .; v_gene: TRBV6-1; d_gene: .; j_gene: TRBJ1-6; CDR3aa: CASSEVRGFGSPLHF; CDR3nt: TGTGCCAGCAGTGAAGTTAGAGGGTTCGGTTCACCCCTCCACTTT
abundance: many; v_gene: TRBV20-1; d_gene: TRBD2; j_gene: TRBJ2-1; CDR3aa: CSAGTSGYNEQFF; CDR3nt: TGCAGTGCCGGGACTAGCGGGTACAATGAGCAGTTCTTC
abundance: .; v_gene: TRBV7-2; d_gene: .; j_gene: TRBJ2-1; CDR3aa: CASSYAGIFYNEQFF; CDR3nt: TGTGCCAGCAGTTACGCCGGCATCTTCTACAATGAGCAGTTCTTC
abundance: many; v_gene: TRBV9; d_gene: TRBD2; j_gene: TRBJ2-1; CDR3aa: CASSPTGSGGYNEQFF; CDR3nt: TGTGCCAGCAGCCCCACGGGGTCCGGGGGGTACAATGAGCAGTTCTTC
abundance: many; v_gene: TRBV9; d_gene: TRBD1; j_gene: TRBJ2-4; CDR3aa: CASSVGGQGNIQYF; CDR3nt: TGTGCCAGCAGCGTAGGCGGACAGGGGAACATTCAGTACTTC
abundance: medium-sized; v_gene: TRBV5-1; d_gene: TRBD2; j_gene: TRBJ2-1; CDR3aa: CASSASGRAYNEQFF; CDR3nt: TGCGCCAGCAGCGCCAGCGGGAGAGCCTACAATGAGCAGTTCTTC
abundance: many; v_gene: TRBV3-1; d_gene: .; j_gene: TRBJ2-7; CDR3aa: CASSQDDLGLEQYF; CDR3nt: TGTGCCAGCAGCCAAGATGACCTGGGTTTAGAGCAGTACTTC
abundance: many; v_gene: TRBV9; d_gene: TRBD1; j_gene: TRBJ2-2; CDR3aa: CASSAAGGPLTTGELFF; CDR3nt: TGTGCCAGCAGCGCCGCAGGGGGTCCCCTTACCACCGGGGAGCTGTTTTTT
abundance: many; v_gene: TRBV10-3; d_gene: .; j_gene: TRBJ2-4; CDR3aa: CAINTGQGARGLAGRKNIQYF; CDR3nt: TGTGCCATCAATACAGGACAGGGGGCAAGAGGACTAGCGGGACGTAAAAACATTCAGTACTTC
abundance: many; v_gene: TRBV28; d_gene: .; j_gene: TRBJ2-1; CDR3aa: CASSLGQVYNEQFF; CDR3nt: TGTGCCAGCAGTTTAGGGCAGGTCTACAATGAGCAGTTCTTC
abundance: many; v_gene: TRBV5-1; d_gene: TRBD2; j_gene: TRBJ2-3; CDR3aa: CASSLDGVERGGPDTQYF; CDR3nt: TGCGCCAGCAGCTTGGATGGTGTGGAGCGGGGGGGCCCTGATACGCAGTATTTT
abundance: few; v_gene: TRBV5-5; d_gene: .; j_gene: TRBJ1-4; CDR3aa: CASSLVITSNEKLFF; CDR3nt: TGTGCCAGCAGCTTGGTAATCACTTCTAATGAAAAACTGTTTTTT
abundance: many; v_gene: TRBV20-1; d_gene: TRBD2; j_gene: TRBJ2-7; CDR3aa: CSARLRLASYEQYF; CDR3nt: TGCAGTGCTAGACTTCGACTAGCCTCCTACGAGCAGTACTTC
abundance: many; v_gene: TRBV20-1; d_gene: TRBD2; j_gene: TRBJ2-1; CDR3aa: CSASRWEGENEQFF; CDR3nt: TGCAGTGCTAGTAGGTGGGAGGGAGAAAATGAGCAGTTCTTC
abundance: many; v_gene: TRBV9; d_gene: .; j_gene: TRBJ2-3; CDR3aa: CASSGRPTDTQYF; CDR3nt: TGTGCCAGCAGCGGACGACCCACAGATACGCAGTATTTT
abundance: many; v_gene: TRBV7-3; d_gene: .; j_gene: TRBJ2-5; CDR3aa: CASSLTVQETQYF; CDR3nt: TGTGCCAGCAGCTTAACGGTCCAGGAGACCCAGTACTTC
abundance: few; v_gene: TRBV5-5; d_gene: TRBD1; j_gene: TRBJ2-7; CDR3aa: CASSFRYRQGGHEQYF; CDR3nt: TGTGCCAGCAGTTTCCGCTACCGACAGGGCGGCCACGAGCAGTACTTC
abundance: many; v_gene: TRBV28; d_gene: .; j_gene: TRBJ2-2; CDR3aa: CASSPHSPPHTGELFF; CDR3nt: TGTGCCAGCAGTCCTCATTCCCCTCCCCACACCGGGGAGCTGTTTTTT
abundance: many; v_gene: TRBV7-2; d_gene: TRBD1; j_gene: TRBJ1-2; CDR3aa: CASSMGQHGYTF; CDR3nt: TGTGCCAGCAGCATGGGACAGCATGGCTACACCTTC
abundance: once; v_gene: TRBV9; d_gene: TRBD2; j_gene: TRBJ2-1; CDR3aa: CSSSASGRAYNEQFF; CDR3nt: TGTTCCAGCAGCGCGAGCGGGAGGGCCTACAATGAGCAGTTCTTC
abundance: many; v_gene: TRBV20-1; d_gene: TRBD1; j_gene: TRBJ2-7; CDR3aa: CSARTRGRVYEQYF; CDR3nt: TGCAGTGCTAGGACGAGGGGGCGGGTTTACGAGCAGTACTTC
abundance: many; v_gene: TRBV7-3; d_gene: TRBD1; j_gene: TRBJ2-2; CDR3aa: CASSKTGGVGELFF; CDR3nt: TGTGCCAGCAGTAAAACAGGGGGCGTCGGGGAGCTGTTTTTT
abundance: many; v_gene: TRBV29-1; d_gene: .; j_gene: TRBJ2-7; CDR3aa: CSVVKDYEQYF; CDR3nt: TGCAGCGTTGTAAAGGACTACGAGCAGTACTTC
abundance: many; v_gene: TRBV5-1; d_gene: TRBD2; j_gene: TRBJ2-5; CDR3aa: CASKPSGSGQETQYF; CDR3nt: TGCGCCAGCAAACCTAGCGGGTCCGGACAAGAGACCCAGTACTTC
abundance: many; v_gene: TRBV7-9; d_gene: .; j_gene: TRBJ1-5; CDR3aa: CASSQDLYNQPQHF; CDR3nt: TGTGCCAGCAGCCAGGACCTTTATAATCAGCCCCAGCATTTT